The 26 T cell receptor beta chains given below trace back to one sample, sequenced in a study of T-cell memory formation after mild COVID-19. TCRdb re-derived calls from the 5' RACE reads in MiXCR, one entry per CDR3 protein. The sample lists approximately 60,000 distinct CDR3 sequences; 8% to 10% were seen once. The specimen sequenced was PBMCs or a T cell subset sorted from them (not recorded which). The receptor source for this set is a young man who had mild COVID-19 (a few samples of this study predate the infection). Cell type and time point are not known.

The genes are TRBV3-1 and TRBJ1-2; D unresolved. Germline CDR1 and CDR2: LGHDT and YNNKEL (reference sequence). This CDR3 has 14 residues. V dropped 1 base and J dropped 4 bases, with 10 bases sitting between them. DNA for the CDR3: TGTGCCAGCAGCCAAGCGGTGTCTTCCTATGGCTACACCTTC. It yields the protein CASSQAVSSYGYTF.

This clonotype was detected a few times. The V and J genes are TRBV6-2 or TRBV6-3 and TRBJ1-1; no clear D. Trimming took off 7 bases at V and 6 bases at J, with 18 bases between the two ends. This CDR3 has 14 residues. Germline assignment: CDR1 MNHEY and CDR2 SVGEGT. In DNA, the CDR3 is TGTGCCAGCACCCACCTGGACCCGGCCCCTGAAGCTTTCTTT. Protein: CASTHLDPAPEAFF.

A few counts support this clonotype. V usage is TRBV6-2 or TRBV6-3 and J usage is TRBJ2-1; D is perhaps TRBD1 (7 bases). V lost 6 bases and J 4 bases, leaving 16 bases between the germline ends. There are 15 residues in the CDR3. Looked up from germline, CDR1 is MNHEY and CDR2 is SVGEGT. CDR3 nucleotides: TGTGCCAGCAGCCGTGCGGGACAGACTTACAATGAGCAGTTCTTC. This encodes CASSRAGQTYNEQFF.

This clonotype was seen at least ten times. The rearrangement joins TRBV6-5 to TRBJ2-1; TRBD2 agrees at 10 bases. J lost 0 bases, V lost 2 bases, and 4 bases had no gene match. Germline V gene lookup returns CDR1 MNHEY and CDR2 SVGAGI. The CDR3 is made up of 17 amino acids. The CDR3 sequence is CASSYPASGGSYNEQFF. The CDR3 bases are TGTGCCAGCAGTTACCCCGCTAGCGGGGGCTCCTACAATGAGCAGTTCTTC.

This clonotype turned up a few times. The chain recombines TRBV6-5 with TRBJ1-1; perhaps TRBD1 as D (5 bases). There are 12 residues in the CDR3. V was shortened by 5 bases and J by 5 bases, with 9 bases between the two germline ends. The germline V gene has CDR1 MNHEY and CDR2 SVGAGI. CDR3 DNA: TGTGCCAGCAGTAGGGGCGAGACTGAAGCTTTCTTT. It yields the protein CASSRGETEAFF.

J is TRBJ1-1 and V is TRBV27; D call uncertain. The length of the CDR3 is 14 residues. The germline CDR1 and CDR2 sequences are MNHEY and SMNVEV (reference sequence). V lost 1 base, J lost 3 bases, and 9 bases lay in between. CDR3 DNA: TGTGCCAGCAGTTTATATTTTCGGGACACTGAAGCTTTCTTT. Protein sequence: CASSLYFRDTEAFF.

This chain connects TRBV7-9 to TRBJ2-7, with D perhaps matching TRBD1 (5 bases). V was pared by 5 bases and J by 3 bases, with 14 bases between. Germline-derived CDR1 and CDR2 are SEHNR and FQNEAQ (reference sequence). This CDR3 region has 14 residues. The CDR3 DNA is TGTGCCAGCAGCCCCTCCAGGGAAAACTACGAGCAGTACGTC. Encoded protein: CASSPSRENYEQYV.

In its sample, this clonotype was seen many times. The gene calls are TRBV5-1 and TRBJ1-1; D is possibly TRBD1 (6 bases). Trimming removed 4 bases from V and 1 base from J, with 11 bases in between. Germline CDR1 reads SGHRS; CDR2 reads YFSETQ. The CDR3 consists of 14 residues. CDR3 loop: CASSQQGRNTEAFF. CDR3 DNA: TGCGCCAGCAGCCAACAGGGCAGGAACACTGAAGCTTTCTTT.

The chain has TRBV14 and TRBJ1-1; no definite D call. Trimming took 2 bases from V and 8 from J, leaving 18 bases between them. Germline CDR1 is SGHDN and CDR2 is FVKESK. The CDR3 length is 15 residues. The CDR3 reads CASSQHRPDVQEAFF. CDR3 in DNA: TGTGCCAGCAGCCAACACCGCCCGGACGTTCAGGAAGCTTTCTTT.

The chain employs TRBV3-1 and TRBJ2-3; TRBD1 might be the D (5 bases). This CDR3 region has 17 residues. V gave up 0 bases and J gave up 4 bases, with 17 bases separating them. Germline-derived CDR1 and CDR2 are LGHDT and YNNKEL (reference sequence). The DNA for the CDR3 is TGTGCCAGCAGCCAAGACGAAGGGGCCCCACTCCCAGATACGCAGTATTTT. Translating gives CASSQDEGAPLPDTQYF.

The chain recombines TRBV5-1 with TRBJ2-1; D may correspond to TRBD1 or TRBD2 (5 bases each). The CDR3 length is 15 residues. V gave up 0 bases and J gave up 4 bases, with 11 bases separating them. Germline CDR1 and CDR2: SGHRS and YFSETQ. The CDR3: CASSLVQGGYNEQFF. CDR3 nucleotide sequence: TGCGCCAGCAGCTTGGTGCAGGGCGGGTACAATGAGCAGTTCTTC.

This clonotype was detected a few times. The rearrangement uses TRBV20-1 and TRBJ1-2; no clear D. CDR3 length equals 14 residues. The germline V gene has CDR1 DFQATT and CDR2 SNEGSKA (reference sequence). With 6 bases removed from V and 8 bases from J, the gap between germline ends came to 22 bases. The CDR3 protein is CSAADVGGPGGYTF. The CDR3 nucleotides read TGCAGTGCCGCAGACGTCGGCGGCCCGGGAGGCTACACCTTC.

V is TRBV5-1 and J is TRBJ2-5; 10 nucleotides agree with TRBD2. Trimming took 2 bases from V and 3 from J; bases not matched to a gene: 4. The CDR3 sequence is 15 residues long. Germline V lookup: CDR1 SGHRS, CDR2 YFSETQ. This chain's CDR3 is CASSLTSGEKETQYF. DNA for the CDR3: TGCGCCAGCAGCTTAACTAGCGGGGAGAAAGAGACCCAGTACTTC.

For this clonotype: A much larger clone is a single base away; this may be a read error. The chain links TRBV2 to TRBJ1-5, with D tentatively TRBD1 (5 bases). The V gene's germline CDR1 is SNHLY and CDR2 FYNNEI. The CDR3 runs 14 residues. DNA of the CDR3: TGTGCCAGCAGTGCTACAGGAAATGATCAGCCCCAGAATTTT. It encodes CASSATGNDQPQNF.

This clonotype was seen only a few times. The chain employs TRBV12-3 or TRBV12-4 and TRBJ1-2; 8 bases map to TRBD1. With 6 bases clipped from V and 6 bases from J, the junction kept 12 bases outside the gene matches. The CDR3 runs 15 residues. The CDR3 is CASRPWDRSGDGYTF. Written as DNA, the CDR3 is TGTGCCAGCAGGCCTTGGGACAGGTCGGGGGATGGCTACACCTTC.

This clonotype was found a few times. The rearrangement joins TRBV27 to TRBJ1-5, with 7 positions matching TRBD1. This CDR3 has 15 residues. The trim removed 3 bases at V and 4 bases at J, leaving 6 bases unmatched. The V gene's germline CDR1 is MNHEY and CDR2 SMNVEV (reference sequence). The CDR3 loop reads CASSFTPTGNQPQHF. CDR3 nucleotides: TGTGCCAGCAGTTTCACGCCGACAGGGAATCAGCCCCAGCATTTT.

This clonotype has more than one count but fewer than ten. This chain uses TRBV24-1 with TRBJ2-3; D perhaps matches TRBD1 (5 bases). This CDR3 has 13 amino acids. Trimming took off 5 bases at V and 3 bases at J, with 8 bases between the two ends. From germline, CDR1 is KGHDR and CDR2 SFDVKD. This CDR3 reads CATSGQGTDTQYF. In DNA form, the CDR3 reads TGTGCCACCAGTGGCCAGGGAACAGATACGCAGTATTTT.

DNA for the CDR3: TGTGCCAGCAGCCAAGAAACTAGCGGGGGGGCTATGAATGAGCAGTTCTTC. It is translated as CASSQETSGGAMNEQFF. The chain joins TRBV4-2 to TRBJ2-1; 13 bases map to TRBD2. The germline CDR1 and CDR2 sequences are LGHNA and YNFKEQ. J lost 7 bases, V lost 0 bases, and 6 bases had no gene match. The CDR3 totals 17 residues.

This clonotype was seen only a few times. V gene TRBV7-9 combines with J gene TRBJ2-5; 7 nucleotides align to TRBD1. The germline gives CDR1 SEHNR, CDR2 FQNEAQ (reference sequence). The CDR3 is 15 amino acids. V lost 5 bases, J lost 4 bases, and 10 bases stayed unmatched. The CDR3 sequence: CASSPGQTVPETQYF. The CDR3 bases are TGTGCCAGCAGCCCGGGACAGACGGTCCCAGAGACCCAGTACTTC.

The CDR3 nucleotides are TGTGCCAGCAGCCAAGATCGGCCGGACAGGGGGACGGAGACCCAGTACTTC. Its translation is CASSQDRPDRGTETQYF. The chain links TRBV14 to TRBJ2-5; 10 nucleotides match TRBD1. The trim removed 0 bases at V and 5 bases at J, leaving 9 bases unmatched. The CDR3 is 17 amino acids. CDR1 is SGHDN, CDR2 FVKESK, per germline.

In this sample, this clonotype turned up a few times. The chain employs TRBV19 and TRBJ2-1; no clear D. The length of the CDR3 is 14 residues. Germline CDR1 is LNHDA and CDR2 is SQIVND (reference sequence). V dropped 6 bases and J dropped 1 base, with 10 bases sitting between them. In DNA, the CDR3 is TGTGCCAGTAGGAGCGTGGAATCCTACAATGAGCAGTTCTTC. Protein product: CASRSVESYNEQFF.

The chain combines TRBV7-2 with TRBJ2-7; D call uncertain. Trimming stripped 4 bases from V and 5 bases from J, with 9 bases between. CDR1 and CDR2 from the germline V gene are SGHTA and FQGNSA. This CDR3 has 12 residues. DNA of the CDR3: TGTGCCAGCAGCTCCGGGTTTGACGAGCAGTACTTC. Protein: CASSSGFDEQYF.

By share, this clonotype counts as medium-sized. The chain has TRBV4-3 and TRBJ1-5; 7 bases line up with TRBD1. Germline CDR1 LGHNA, CDR2 YSLEER. V lost 2 bases to trimming and J lost 6 bases; unmatched junction nucleotides: 10. This CDR3 region has 16 residues. CDR3 nucleotide sequence: TGCGCCAGCAGCCAAAATGGTGAGGGGGCGAGTCAGCCCCAGCATTTT. Encoded protein: CASSQNGEGASQPQHF.

In its sample, this clonotype was seen once. J is TRBJ2-5 and V is TRBV6-1, with TRBD2 matching 10 bases. The CDR3 contains 15 residues. V gave up 3 bases and J gave up 4 bases; unmatched junction bases: 5. Germline V lookup: CDR1 MNHNS, CDR2 SASEGT. The CDR3 region has the DNA TGTGCCAGCAGTGAGGGACTAGCGTCTCCAGAGACCCAGTACTTC. Its protein product is CASSEGLASPETQYF.

The J gene is TRBJ2-2, the V gene TRBV5-1, with 11 bases matching TRBD2. Per germline, CDR1 SGHRS and CDR2 YFSETQ. This CDR3 contains 17 residues. Trimming removed 5 bases from V and 0 bases from J; junction bases left unmatched: 6. The CDR3 DNA reads TGCGCCAGCAGGGGTCCTAGCGGGGGGACGAACACCGGGGAGCTGTTTTTT. Protein sequence: CASRGPSGGTNTGELFF.

This clonotype was counted at least ten times. The CDR3 spells CASSLEQYNSPLHF. CDR3 in DNA: TGTGCCAGCAGCTTAGAGCAGTATAATTCACCCCTCCACTTT. This chain uses TRBV7-9 with TRBJ1-6; D gene ambiguous. Germline V lookup: CDR1 SEHNR, CDR2 FQNEAQ (reference sequence). The CDR3 has 14 residues. The ends were cut back, 1 base at V and 4 bases at J, with 5 bases in the middle.